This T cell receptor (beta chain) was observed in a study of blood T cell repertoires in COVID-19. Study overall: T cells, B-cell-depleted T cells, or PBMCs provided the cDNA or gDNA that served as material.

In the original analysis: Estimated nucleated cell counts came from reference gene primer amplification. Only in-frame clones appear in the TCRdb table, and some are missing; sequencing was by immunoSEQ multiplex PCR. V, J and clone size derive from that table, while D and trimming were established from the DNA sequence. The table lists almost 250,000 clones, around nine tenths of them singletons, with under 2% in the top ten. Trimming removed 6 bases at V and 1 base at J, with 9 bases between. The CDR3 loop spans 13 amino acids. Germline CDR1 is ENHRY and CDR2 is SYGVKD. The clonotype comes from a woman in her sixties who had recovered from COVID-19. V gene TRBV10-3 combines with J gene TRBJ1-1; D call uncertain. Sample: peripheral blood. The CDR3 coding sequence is TGTGCCATCAGGCAGGATCAGAACACTGAAGCTTTCTTT. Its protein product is CAIRQDQNTEAFF.